A single sample gave rise to the 28 T cell receptor beta chains below, sequenced in a study of patients and donors after allogeneic stem cell transplantation. TCRdb redid the calling of the RT-PCR reads with MiXCR, one entry per CDR3 protein. The top ten hold less than 60% of the sample, which has some 150,000 distinct CDR3 sequences, over 30% seen once. What was sequenced was blood, either unsorted or a sorted T cell fraction (not recorded which). These receptors were obtained from a human donor who was either an allogeneic HSCT recipient or a stem cell or donor lymphocyte infusion donor (not recorded which). It is not recorded whose cells these are; they may come from a transplant donor.

The chain's CDR3 is CASRVPGLGAIGETQYF. DNA for the CDR3: TGTGCCAGCCGAGTCCCCGGACTAGGCGCCATAGGGGAGACCCAGTACTTC. The rearrangement uses TRBV6-5 and TRBJ2-5, with 7 bases that match TRBD2. Germline-derived CDR1 and CDR2 are MNHEY and SVGAGI. CDR3 size: 17 residues. V shed 8 bases, J shed 5 bases, and the junction held 20 bases outside the gene matches.

At least ten counts were recorded for this clonotype. V gene TRBV29-1 combines with J gene TRBJ1-5; D gene uncertain. V dropped 4 bases and J dropped 3 bases, with 7 bases sitting between them. The germline V gene has CDR1 SQVTM and CDR2 ANQGSEA. The length of the CDR3 is 12 residues. The CDR3 DNA sequence: TGCAGCGTTGCGCAGCTCAATCAGCCCCAGCATTTT. Translating it yields CSVAQLNQPQHF. Full variable domain (remainder filled in from reference TRBV29-1 and TRBJ1-5): SAVISQKPSRDICQRGTSLTIQCQVDSQVTMMFWYRQQPGQSLTLIATANQGSEATYESGFVIDKFPISRPNLTFSTLTVSNMSPEDSSIYLCSVAQLNQPQHFGDGTRLSIL.

DNA of the CDR3: TGTGCCAGCAGTTTCCGGGGCCGGGAATCCTACGAGCAGTACTTC. Its protein product is CASSFRGRESYEQYF. The chain combines TRBV12-3 or TRBV12-4 with TRBJ2-7; D possibly uses TRBD1 or TRBD2 (5 bases each). The CDR3 runs 15 residues. V was clipped by 3 bases and J by 1 base, with 13 bases between them.

This chain links TRBV3-1 with TRBJ1-5, with 8 bases lining up with TRBD1. This CDR3 is 15 amino acids long. CDR1 LGHDT and CDR2 YNNKEL come from the germline V gene (reference sequence). The V segment lost 2 bases and the J segment 6 bases; nucleotides outside the gene matches: 6. CDR3 region: CASSQSGGGIQPQHF. CDR3 nucleotides: TGTGCCAGCAGCCAATCAGGGGGCGGAATTCAGCCCCAGCATTTT.

The chain recombines TRBV12-3 or TRBV12-4 with TRBJ1-4; 7 nucleotides agree with TRBD1. V gave up 8 bases and J gave up 7 bases; unmatched junction bases: 10. The CDR3 contains 14 residues. The CDR3 DNA follows: TGTGCCAGCCTTCAGGGGGGGACGGGTGAAAAACTGTTTTTT. Its protein product is CASLQGGTGEKLFF.

Turning to this clonotype: The junction departs from germline at one end; a sequencing error may be responsible. The V gene is TRBV12-3 or TRBV12-4, the J gene TRBJ1-5, with TRBD1 identical over 10 bases. The CDR3 extends over 16 amino acids. The CDR3 spells CASSSSPGTGVQPKHF. In DNA form, the CDR3 reads TGTGCCAGCAGTTCTAGTCCCGGGACAGGGGTGCAGCCCAAGCATTTT.

The chain carries TRBV11-1 and TRBJ2-7; the D call may be TRBD1 or TRBD2 (5 bases each). V was pared by 7 bases and J by 0 bases, with 13 bases between. The germline gives CDR1 SGHAT, CDR2 FQDESV (reference sequence). There are 14 residues in the CDR3. As DNA, the CDR3 is TGTGCCAGCACCGGGACGAAGAGCTCCTACGAGCAGTACTTC. Translating gives CASTGTKSSYEQYF.

This chain joins TRBV24-1 and TRBJ1-1; D gene ambiguous. The CDR3 loop spans 14 amino acids. The V end lost 5 bases, the J end lost 0 bases, and 9 bases lay between the germline ends. CDR1 is KGHDR, CDR2 SFDVKD, per germline. The CDR3 loop is CATSGGSLNTEAFF. For the CDR3, the DNA is TGTGCCACCAGTGGAGGGAGTTTGAACACTGAAGCTTTCTTT.

This clonotype was seen a handful of times. The CDR3 sequence: CASTLGGEGTEAFF. The DNA for the CDR3 is TGTGCCAGCACCTTGGGAGGGGAAGGGACTGAAGCTTTCTTT. The rearrangement uses TRBV12-3 or TRBV12-4 and TRBJ1-1; D is perhaps TRBD1 (5 bases). Trimming removed 7 bases from V and 5 bases from J, with 17 bases in between. This CDR3 contains 14 residues.

In this sample, this clonotype turned up many times. The gene calls are TRBV20-1 and TRBJ2-4; TRBD2 is a possible D gene (5 bases). Trimming pared 3 bases from V and 0 bases from J, leaving 12 bases between. Germline CDR1 is DFQATT and CDR2 is SNEGSKA (reference sequence). The CDR3 covers 15 residues. The DNA of the CDR3 is TGCAGTGCTAGGGAGGCTCGGTTAGCCAAAAACATTCAGTACTTC. This gives the protein CSAREARLAKNIQYF.

The chain links TRBV9 to TRBJ1-1; TRBD1 agrees at 8 bases. V lost 0 bases to trimming and J lost 4 bases; unmatched junction nucleotides: 5. Germline V gene lookup returns CDR1 SGDLS and CDR2 YYNGEE. This CDR3 region has 15 residues. In DNA form, the CDR3 reads TGTGCCAGCAGCGTAGCTCAGGGGGCAGTCACTGAAGCTTTCTTT. It translates to CASSVAQGAVTEAFF.

The chain uses TRBV20-1 and TRBJ1-5; the D gene is possibly TRBD1 (5 bases). Germline lookup yields CDR1 DFQATT and CDR2 SNEGSKA (reference sequence). Trimming removed 5 bases from V and 4 bases from J, with 18 bases in between. CDR3 length: 15 amino acids. The DNA for the CDR3 is TGCAGTGCTCGGGGGACCGGACGCTGGAATCAGCCCCAGCATTTT. Its translation: CSARGTGRWNQPQHF.

The CDR3 spells CASSFSLGEVGTDTQYF. The CDR3 DNA reads TGTGCCAGCAGTTTTTCTCTCGGGGAAGTGGGCACAGATACGCAGTATTTT. This chain joins TRBV12-3 or TRBV12-4 and TRBJ2-3; D possibly corresponds to TRBD2 (5 bases). CDR3 length: 17 amino acids. The V gene lost 3 bases and the J gene lost 1 base, with 17 bases spanning the gap.

This clonotype showed up just a few times. The chain carries TRBV29-1 and TRBJ1-2, with TRBD1 as a possible D gene (5 bases). Trimming pared 4 bases from V and 1 base from J, leaving 10 bases between. Germline V CDR1 and CDR2: SQVTM, ANQGSEA. This CDR3 spans 13 amino acids. CDR3 loop: CSVGSGLNYGYTF. The CDR3 DNA reads as TGCAGCGTTGGGTCGGGGCTTAACTATGGCTACACCTTC.

The chain recombines TRBV7-3 with TRBJ1-2; D is unresolved. The V end lost 5 bases, the J end lost 3 bases, and 10 bases lay between the germline ends. The CDR3 loop spans 13 amino acids. Germline values: CDR1 SGHTA, CDR2 FQGTGA. In DNA form, the CDR3 reads TGTGCCAGCAGCGGACCGGGAGACTATGGCTACACCTTC. This translates into CASSGPGDYGYTF. Drawing the rest from reference TRBV7-3 and TRBJ1-2, the complete variable domain is GAGVSQTPSNKVTEKGKYVELRCDPISGHTALYWYRQSLGQGPEFLIYFQGTGAADDSGLPNDRFFAVRPEGSVSTLKIQRTERGDSAVYLCASSGPGDYGYTFGSGTRLTVV.

This clonotype was detected only a few times. The chain employs TRBV4-3 and TRBJ2-7; 7 bases align to TRBD1. Germline V gene sequence: CDR1 LGHNA, CDR2 YSLEER. V dropped 2 bases and J dropped 3; count of bases not matched to a gene: 13. The CDR3 contains 17 residues. The CDR3 DNA follows: TGCGCCAGCAGCCAATGGCTTCTCCGGGACAGTTACTACGAGCAGTACTTC. Protein: CASSQWLLRDSYYEQYF.

The chain combines TRBV4-2 with TRBJ1-5; D not resolved. Trimming shortened V by 2 bases and J by 1 base, and 9 bases separated the two germline ends. Germline-derived CDR1 and CDR2 are LGHNA and YNFKEQ. The CDR3 is made up of 15 amino acids. Here the CDR3 reads CASSQNWESNQPQHF. The CDR3 nucleotides are TGTGCCAGCAGCCAAAATTGGGAAAGCAATCAGCCCCAGCATTTT.

This clonotype was counted at least ten times. V is TRBV12-3 or TRBV12-4 and J is TRBJ1-6; tentative D call: TRBD1 (6 bases). The CDR3 runs to 14 residues. V dropped 5 bases and J dropped 6 bases, with 11 bases sitting between them. In DNA form, the CDR3 reads TGTGCCAGCAGTGGGGGGGGCCCTAATTCACCCCTCCACTTT. It specifies CASSGGGPNSPLHF.

This clonotype came up a few times. The gene calls are TRBV7-9 and TRBJ2-2; maybe TRBD2 (6 bases). CDR3 size: 15 residues. With 3 bases removed from V and 0 bases from J, the gap between germline ends came to 8 bases. Germline V CDR1 and CDR2: SEHNR, FQNEAQ (reference sequence). The CDR3 spells CASSLRGPNTGELFF. In DNA, the CDR3 is TGTGCCAGCAGCTTGCGGGGCCCGAACACCGGGGAGCTGTTTTTT.

The V and J genes are TRBV5-6 and TRBJ1-2, with a weak D call TRBD1 (6 bases). Germline V gives CDR1 SGHDT, CDR2 YYEEEE. The CDR3 totals 13 residues. V was cut by 0 bases and J by 7 bases, with 10 bases left in between. This chain's CDR3 is CASSLDRVVGYTF. DNA of the CDR3: TGTGCCAGCAGCTTGGACAGGGTAGTTGGCTACACCTTC.

The chain recombines TRBV20-1 with TRBJ2-2; TRBD1 aligns across 7 bases. The ends lost 5 bases at V and 3 bases at J; junction bases unmatched: 3. Germline CDR1 is DFQATT and CDR2 is SNEGSKA (reference sequence). The CDR3 spans 13 residues. CDR3 loop: CSAWTGDTGELFF. Here the CDR3 DNA reads TGCAGTGCTTGGACAGGCGACACCGGGGAGCTGTTTTTT.

There are many counts of this clonotype. The chain links TRBV2 to TRBJ1-1; D remains unclear. Trimming stripped 6 bases from V and 4 bases from J, with 15 bases between. Germline CDR1 and CDR2: SNHLY and FYNNEI. The CDR3 is made up of 14 amino acids. CDR3 nucleotides: TGTGCCAGCAGAAGCCGGACGGTAGTCACTGAAGCTTTCTTT. Its protein product is CASRSRTVVTEAFF.

V and J are TRBV20-1 and TRBJ1-1, with TRBD1 matching 8 bases. V gave up 6 bases and J gave up 3 bases; unmatched junction bases: 9. The CDR3 extends over 14 amino acids. Germline values: CDR1 DFQATT, CDR2 SNEGSKA (reference sequence). The CDR3 region is CSADPATGDTEAFF. The DNA of the CDR3 is TGCAGTGCGGACCCCGCGACAGGGGACACTGAAGCTTTCTTT.

This clonotype was detected many times. The gene calls are TRBV12-3 or TRBV12-4 and TRBJ1-1; no reliable D call. V lost 7 bases to trimming and J lost 1 base, with 10 bases between them. The CDR3 extends over 13 amino acids. CDR3 region: CASTLRGNTEAFF. DNA for the CDR3: TGTGCCAGCACCCTCCGAGGGAACACTGAAGCTTTCTTT.

The rearrangement links TRBV5-1 to TRBJ2-1; 12 nucleotides align to TRBD2. Trimming removed 3 bases from V and 4 bases from J; junction bases left unmatched: 5. CDR1 is SGHRS and CDR2 is YFSETQ in the germline V gene. CDR3 length equals 16 residues. In nucleotides, the CDR3 is TGCGCCAGCAGCTCCTGGACTAGCGGGGATTACAATGAGCAGTTCTTC. Its translation is CASSSWTSGDYNEQFF.

The V and J genes are TRBV10-3 and TRBJ2-4; the D gene is possibly TRBD1 (7 bases). Germline CDR1 and CDR2: ENHRY and SYGVKD. The CDR3 contains 14 residues. V was pared by 6 bases and J by 8 bases, with 17 bases between. The CDR3 DNA is TGTGCCATCAGCCTTACAGGGGAGGAGGACATTCAGTACTTC. Protein: CAISLTGEEDIQYF.

The chain carries TRBV9 and TRBJ2-7, with D perhaps matching TRBD1 or TRBD2 (6 bases each). Trimming took 4 bases from V and 4 from J, leaving 15 bases between them. CDR1 and CDR2 from the germline V gene are SGDLS and YYNGEE. This CDR3 is 14 amino acids long. CDR3 in DNA: TGTGCCAGCAGCCCAGAGGGGGGCGGGTACGAGCAGTACTTC. It specifies CASSPEGGGYEQYF.

This rearrangement joins TRBV20-1 to TRBJ2-3, with 7 nucleotides matching TRBD2. The trim removed 3 bases at V and 5 bases at J, leaving 2 bases unmatched. The CDR3 loop spans 12 amino acids. Germline V CDR1 and CDR2: DFQATT, SNEGSKA (reference sequence). This chain's CDR3 is CSARSGGDTQYF. In nucleotides, the CDR3 is TGCAGTGCTAGGTCGGGGGGAGATACGCAGTATTTT.